This T cell receptor (beta chain) originates from a study of CD4 T cells in relation to SARS-CoV-2 and coronaviruses. Unexposed donor CD4+ T cells date from about 2011-2018, before the COVID-19 pandemic. Naive and memory CD4+ T cells were separated from cryopreserved PBMCs. The assay was immunoSEQ multiplex PCR, and TCRdb's table has in-frame clones only and misses some. This table holds around 69,000 clones, approximately 94% found once. Whole-study findings and limits: According to naive versus memory sequencing, detected responses are memory recall, not newly primed. Crossreactivity was assessed only for spike protein, not other viral proteins. In roughly 60% of donors, memory CD4+ clonotypes crossrecognized SARS-CoV-2 and at least one common cold coronavirus spike.

In the case of this clone: Its antigen is as yet unknown.

Deletions cut 3 bases from V and 10 bases from J, with 28 bases between. The CDR3 totals 18 residues. Germline V gives CDR1 LNHDA, CDR2 SQIVND (reference sequence). This receptor was taken from a human donor in good health. The chain joins TRBV19 to TRBJ2-1; D possibly corresponds to TRBD2 (6 bases). Sequencing was performed on naive CD4+ T cells from PBMCs. Subset indicated: naive CD4+ T cells isolated by negative enrichment. The CDR3 DNA sequence: TGTGCCAGTAGTATCCATCCTGGAGGGGCACGCGAGCGAAAAGAGCAGTTCTTC. Encoded protein: CASSIHPGGARERKEQFF.